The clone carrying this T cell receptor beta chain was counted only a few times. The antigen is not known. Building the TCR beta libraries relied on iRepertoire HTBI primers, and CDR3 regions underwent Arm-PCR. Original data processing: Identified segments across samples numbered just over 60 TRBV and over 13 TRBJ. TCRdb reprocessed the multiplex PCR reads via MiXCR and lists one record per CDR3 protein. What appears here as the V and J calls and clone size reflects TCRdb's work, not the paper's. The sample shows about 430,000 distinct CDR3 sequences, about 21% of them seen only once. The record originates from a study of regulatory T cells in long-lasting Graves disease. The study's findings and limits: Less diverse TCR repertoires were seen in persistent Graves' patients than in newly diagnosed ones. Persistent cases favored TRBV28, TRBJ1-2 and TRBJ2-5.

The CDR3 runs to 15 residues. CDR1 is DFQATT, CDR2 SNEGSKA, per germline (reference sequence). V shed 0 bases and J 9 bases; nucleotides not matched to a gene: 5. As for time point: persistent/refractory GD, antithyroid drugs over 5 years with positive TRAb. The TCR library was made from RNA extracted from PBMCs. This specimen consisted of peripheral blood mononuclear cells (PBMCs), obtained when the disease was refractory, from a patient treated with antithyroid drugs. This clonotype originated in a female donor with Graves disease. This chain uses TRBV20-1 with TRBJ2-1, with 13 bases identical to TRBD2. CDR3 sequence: CSARDWTSGSSEQFF. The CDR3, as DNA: TGCAGTGCTAGAGATTGGACTAGCGGGAGTAGTGAGCAGTTCTTC.